These T cell receptor beta chains were read from a single sample in a study of blood T cell repertoires in COVID-19. Profiled with immunoSEQ multiplex PCR; TCRdb holds only in-frame clones, not every one. Of tens of thousands of clones in the sample, over 80% were seen once. The sequenced sample consisted of peripheral blood. These receptors came from a man aged 55-75 years with acute or convalescent COVID-19. CDR3s include the opening cysteine and the closing phenylalanine or tryptophan. The order of the fields is J gene, clone size, D gene, V gene, CDR3 protein, CDR3 DNA. The D gene is left open where the match is weak. Size tells how often a clone was seen (once, few, many) or the class of an expanded clone, and some rows leave it out.

>TRBJ2-6|-|-|TRBV2
CASRTVADFTSGANVLTF
TGTGCCAGCAGAACCGTAGCGGATTTTACCTCTGGGGCCAACGTCCTGACTTTC
>TRBJ2-1|-|TRBD2|TRBV18
CASSPRQPGLAANEQFF
TGTGCCAGCTCACCACGGCAGCCGGGACTAGCAGCCAATGAGCAGTTCTTC
>TRBJ2-1|-|TRBD2|TRBV7-9
CASSLSTSGNEQFF
TGTGCCAGCAGCTTATCTACTAGCGGGAATGAGCAGTTCTTC
>TRBJ1-6|-|TRBD1|TRBV2
CASSDDRGSRSPLHF
TGTGCCAGCAGTGACGACAGGGGCTCGCGTTCACCCCTCCACTTT
>TRBJ2-1|-|TRBD2|TRBV19
CASSIEGVLAGKLF
TGTGCCAGTAGTATAGAGGGGGTCCTAGCGGGAAAACTCTTC
>TRBJ1-2|-|TRBD1|TRBV27
CASRIQGNGGYTF
TGTGCCAGCAGAATACAGGGGAATGGTGGCTACACCTTC
>TRBJ2-1|-|TRBD2|TRBV19
CASSLTSGSGPYNEQFF
TGTGCCAGTAGCCTGACTAGCGGGAGTGGGCCCTACAATGAGCAGTTCTTC
>TRBJ2-5|-|TRBD1|TRBV11-2
CASSIDRDRGRETQYF
TGTGCCAGCAGCATTGACCGGGACAGGGGGCGAGAGACCCAGTACTTC
>TRBJ1-2|-|TRBD1|TRBV27
CASSPDREINYGYTF
TGTGCCAGCAGTCCGGACAGGGAGATTAACTATGGCTACACCTTC
>TRBJ2-7|-|TRBD2|TRBV30
CAWSVSGRNEQYF
TGTGCCTGGAGTGTTAGCGGGAGAAACGAGCAGTACTTC
>TRBJ1-3|-|-|TRBV30
CAQDQGFSGNTIYF
TGTGCCCAGGACCAGGGGTTCTCTGGAAACACCATATATTTT
>TRBJ1-1|-|TRBD1|TRBV5-1
CASSLEGGTKTEAFF
TGCGCCAGCAGCTTGGAAGGGGGCACGAAAACTGAAGCTTTCTTT
>TRBJ2-5|-|-|TRBV6-2/TRBV6-3
CASSSGAWETQYF
TGTGCCAGCAGCTCAGGGGCGTGGGAGACCCAGTACTTC
>TRBJ1-5|-|-|TRBV4-1
CASSQPVRGLNQPQHF
TGCGCCAGCAGCCAACCAGTACGGGGGTTAAATCAGCCCCAGCATTTT
>TRBJ2-3|-|-|TRBV13
CASSLVSGGPDTQYF
TGTGCCAGCAGCTTAGTTAGTGGAGGCCCAGATACGCAGTATTTT
>TRBJ1-4|-|-|TRBV28
CASSSAQGFEKLFF
TGTGCCAGCAGTTCCGCCCAGGGATTTGAAAAACTGTTTTTT
>TRBJ2-5|-|-|TRBV9
CASSVRGGLETQYF
TGTGCCAGCAGCGTAAGGGGGGGCTTGGAGACCCAGTACTTC
>TRBJ1-1|few|-|TRBV6-6
CASSYEGTRLEAFF
TGTGCCAGCAGTTACGAGGGCACGAGGCTTGAAGCTTTCTTT
>TRBJ1-4|-|-|TRBV4-2
CASSQDEDATNEKLFF
TGTGCCAGCAGCCAAGACGAGGATGCAACTAATGAAAAACTGTTTTTT
>TRBJ2-7|-|-|TRBV30
CAWSVSVYEQYF
TGTGCCTGGAGTGTCTCAGTCTACGAGCAGTACTTC
>TRBJ2-1|-|TRBD2|TRBV9
CASSTLPGGSYNEQFF
TGTGCCAGCAGCACCCTTCCGGGAGGGTCCTACAATGAGCAGTTCTTC
>TRBJ2-1|-|TRBD2|TRBV7-3
CASSPSGIYNEQFF
TGTGCCAGCAGTCCTAGCGGGATCTACAATGAGCAGTTCTTC
>TRBJ1-2|once|-|TRBV28
CASSLGHVYGYTF
TGTGCCAGCAGTTTAGGGCACGTCTATGGCTACACCTTC
>TRBJ2-5|-|TRBD1|TRBV2
CASSEAGQGLRETQYF
TGTGCCAGCAGTGAGGCGGGACAGGGGTTGAGAGAGACCCAGTACTTC
>TRBJ1-3|-|TRBD1|TRBV7-9
CASSFGQGEGNTIYF
TGTGCCAGCAGTTTCGGACAGGGGGAAGGGAACACCATATATTTT
>TRBJ2-1|once|TRBD2|TRBV10-3
CAISAGLAGVNEQFF
TGTGCCATCAGTGCAGGACTAGCGGGAGTCAATGAGCAGTTCTTC
>TRBJ1-3|-|-|TRBV25-1
CASSGGHSSGNTIYF
TGTGCCAGCAGTGGGGGACACAGCTCTGGAAACACCATATATTTT
>TRBJ1-1|-|-|TRBV6-5
CASSSDGGNTEAFF
TGTGCCAGCAGCTCGGACGGGGGGAACACTGAAGCTTTCTTT
>TRBJ2-5|-|TRBD2|TRBV4-1
CASSHPSGLADQETQYF
TGCGCCAGCAGCCACCCCTCGGGACTAGCGGACCAAGAGACCCAGTACTTC
>TRBJ1-5|-|TRBD1|TRBV7-2
CASSLATGANQPQHF
TGTGCCAGCAGCTTAGCGACAGGGGCCAATCAGCCCCAGCATTTT
>TRBJ1-1|once|-|TRBV10-3
CAISASGLMRGTEAFF
TGTGCCATCAGTGCTTCGGGACTCATGAGGGGAACTGAAGCTTTCTTT
>TRBJ2-7|-|-|TRBV21-1
CASSKADRVLHEQYF
TGTGCCAGCAGCAAAGCTGACAGGGTTTTACACGAGCAGTACTTC
>TRBJ1-6|-|-|TRBV6-5
CASSYSTTNQGSPLHF
TGTGCCAGCAGTTACTCGACGACGAACCAGGGTTCACCCCTCCACTTT
>TRBJ1-1|-|-|TRBV11-3
CASSLSTGRLNTEAFF
TGTGCCAGCAGCTTAAGTACGGGAAGGTTGAACACTGAAGCTTTCTTT
>TRBJ1-2|-|-|TRBV7-2
CASSLVRNPYGYTF
TGTGCCAGCAGCTTAGTGAGGAACCCCTATGGCTACACCTTC
>TRBJ1-5|-|-|TRBV4-3
CASSQDAVNQPQHF
TGCGCCAGCAGCCAAGATGCAGTAAATCAGCCCCAGCATTTT
>TRBJ1-1|-|-|TRBV1
CTSRPAVTGKAFF
TGCACCAGCAGGCCCGCTGTTACAGGGAAAGCTTTCTTT
>TRBJ2-3|-|TRBD1|TRBV4-2
CASSQGTGQRTDTQYF
TGTGCCAGCAGCCAAGGGACGGGACAGCGCACAGATACGCAGTATTTT
>TRBJ1-1|-|-|TRBV5-1
CASGQMNTEAFF
TGCGCCTCCGGACAGATGAACACTGAAGCTTTCTTT
>TRBJ1-4|once|TRBD1|TRBV7-2
CASSAGQDLNEKLFF
TGTGCCAGCAGCGCGGGACAGGACTTAAATGAAAAACTGTTTTTT
>TRBJ2-2|-|-|TRBV6-4
CASSDSQGGELFF
TGTGCCAGCAGTGACTCGCAGGGCGGGGAGCTGTTTTTT